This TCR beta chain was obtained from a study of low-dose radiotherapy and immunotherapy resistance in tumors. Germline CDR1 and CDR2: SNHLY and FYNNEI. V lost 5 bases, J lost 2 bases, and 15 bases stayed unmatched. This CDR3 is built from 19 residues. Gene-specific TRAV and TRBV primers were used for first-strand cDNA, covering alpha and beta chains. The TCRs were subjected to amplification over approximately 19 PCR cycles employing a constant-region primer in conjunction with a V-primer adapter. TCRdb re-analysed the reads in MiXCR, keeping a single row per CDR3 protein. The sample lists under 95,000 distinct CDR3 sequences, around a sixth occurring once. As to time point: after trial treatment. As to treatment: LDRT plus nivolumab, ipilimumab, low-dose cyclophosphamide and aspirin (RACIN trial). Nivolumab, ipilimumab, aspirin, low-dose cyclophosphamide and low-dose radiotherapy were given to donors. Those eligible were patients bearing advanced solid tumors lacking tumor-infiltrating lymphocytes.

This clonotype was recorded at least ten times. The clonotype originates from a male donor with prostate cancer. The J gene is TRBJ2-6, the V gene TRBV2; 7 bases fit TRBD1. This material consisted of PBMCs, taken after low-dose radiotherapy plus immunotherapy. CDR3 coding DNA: TGTGCCAGCAGTTTTACCCTCAGACAGGGATCGGCTGGGGCCAACGTCCTGACTTTC. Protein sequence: CASSFTLRQGSAGANVLTF.